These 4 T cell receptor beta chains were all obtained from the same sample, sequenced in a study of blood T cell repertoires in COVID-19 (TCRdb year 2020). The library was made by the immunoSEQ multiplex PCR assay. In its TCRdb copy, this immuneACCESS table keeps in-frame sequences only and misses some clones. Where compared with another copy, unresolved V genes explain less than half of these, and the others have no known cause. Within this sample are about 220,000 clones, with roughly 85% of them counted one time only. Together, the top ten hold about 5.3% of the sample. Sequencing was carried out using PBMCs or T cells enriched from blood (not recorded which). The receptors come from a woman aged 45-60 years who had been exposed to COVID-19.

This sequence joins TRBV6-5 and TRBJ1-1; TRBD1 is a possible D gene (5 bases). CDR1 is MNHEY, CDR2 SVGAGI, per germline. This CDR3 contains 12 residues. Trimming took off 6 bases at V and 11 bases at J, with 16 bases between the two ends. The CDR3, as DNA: TGTGCCAGCAGACAGGACCGGATCACGGCTTTCTTT. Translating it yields CASRQDRITAFF.

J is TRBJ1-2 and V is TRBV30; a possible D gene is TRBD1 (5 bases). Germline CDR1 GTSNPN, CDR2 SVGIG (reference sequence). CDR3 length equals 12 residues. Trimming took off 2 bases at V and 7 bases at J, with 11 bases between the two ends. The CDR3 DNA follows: TGTGCCTGGAGTCCGGGGGTAGGTGGCTACACCTTC. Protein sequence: CAWSPGVGGYTF.

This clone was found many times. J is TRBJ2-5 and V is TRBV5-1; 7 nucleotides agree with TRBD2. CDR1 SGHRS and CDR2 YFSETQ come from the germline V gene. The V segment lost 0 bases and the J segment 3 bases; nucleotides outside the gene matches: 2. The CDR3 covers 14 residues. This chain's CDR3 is CASSLAGGKETQYF. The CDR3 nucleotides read TGCGCCAGCAGCTTGGCGGGGGGAAAAGAGACCCAGTACTTC.

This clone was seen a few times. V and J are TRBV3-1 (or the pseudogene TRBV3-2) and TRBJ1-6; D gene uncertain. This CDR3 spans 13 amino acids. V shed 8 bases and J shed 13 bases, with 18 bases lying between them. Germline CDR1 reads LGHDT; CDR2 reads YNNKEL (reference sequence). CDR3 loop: CASSPWRWEPLHF. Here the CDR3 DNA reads TGTGCCAGCTCCCCTTGGCGGTGGGAGCCCCTCCACTTT.